Listed below are T cell receptor beta chains from one sample, sequenced in a study of CD8+ T cells in alopecia areata. The method was immunoSEQ multiplex PCR; TCRdb's version includes in-frame clones alone and lacks a portion of them. Here the sample spans more than 140,000 clones, around 86% being singletons. This sample comprised CD8+ T cells sorted from blood, obtained at week 4, from a patient treated with tofacitinib. The receptors were gathered from a human donor with alopecia areata. CDR3s include the opening cysteine and the closing phenylalanine or tryptophan. Fields, in order: V gene, D gene, CDR3 length, clone size, J gene, CDR3 DNA, CDR3 protein. The D gene is left open where the match is weak. The size entry is marked missing in some rows and otherwise reads once, few, many or a size class.

v_call: TRBV4-1
d_call: NA
cdr3_length: 15
clone_size: NA
j_call: TRBJ2-7
cdr3_nt: TGCGCCAGCAGCCAAGAGGCGGATAGCCCCTACGAGCAGTACTTC
cdr3_aa: CASSQEADSPYEQYF

v_call: TRBV7-3
d_call: TRBD1
cdr3_length: 16
clone_size: NA
j_call: TRBJ2-1
cdr3_nt: TGTGCCAGCAGCTTAACCAGGGGGATGGCAAAGGATGAGCAGTTCTTC
cdr3_aa: CASSLTRGMAKDEQFF

v_call: TRBV4-1
d_call: TRBD1
cdr3_length: 15
clone_size: NA
j_call: TRBJ2-7
cdr3_nt: TGCGCCAGCAGCCAATCACGGACAGGGACCTACGAGCAGTACTTC
cdr3_aa: CASSQSRTGTYEQYF

v_call: TRBV9
d_call: NA
cdr3_length: 16
clone_size: NA
j_call: TRBJ1-3
cdr3_nt: TGTGCCAGCAGCGGCGGCGGATTGTACTCTGGAAACACCATATATTTT
cdr3_aa: CASSGGGLYSGNTIYF

v_call: TRBV30
d_call: NA
cdr3_length: 14
clone_size: NA
j_call: TRBJ2-1
cdr3_nt: TGTGCCTGGGACTTGGACCTTTCCTACAATGAGCAGTTCTTC
cdr3_aa: CAWDLDLSYNEQFF

v_call: TRBV9
d_call: TRBD2
cdr3_length: 17
clone_size: once
j_call: TRBJ2-7
cdr3_nt: TGTGCCAGCAGCAGAGGACTAGCGGGAGTAGAAACCTACGAGCAGTACTTC
cdr3_aa: CASSRGLAGVETYEQYF

v_call: TRBV5-6
d_call: NA
cdr3_length: 14
clone_size: NA
j_call: TRBJ2-1
cdr3_nt: TGTGCCAGCAGCTTATGGATCGGGCGGAATGAGCAGTTCTTC
cdr3_aa: CASSLWIGRNEQFF

v_call: TRBV5-4
d_call: TRBD2
cdr3_length: 15
clone_size: NA
j_call: TRBJ2-5
cdr3_nt: TGTGCCAGCAGCCGAGGGACTAGCGTTCAAGAGACCCAGTACTTC
cdr3_aa: CASSRGTSVQETQYF

v_call: TRBV29-1
d_call: NA
cdr3_length: 11
clone_size: NA
j_call: TRBJ2-3
cdr3_nt: TGCAGCCACTGGGGGAGAGATACGCAGTATTTT
cdr3_aa: CSHWGRDTQYF

v_call: TRBV21-1
d_call: NA
cdr3_length: 13
clone_size: NA
j_call: TRBJ1-1
cdr3_nt: TGTGCCAGCAGCAACAGGAACCCGACTGAAGCTTTCTTT
cdr3_aa: CASSNRNPTEAFF

v_call: TRBV9
d_call: TRBD1
cdr3_length: 14
clone_size: NA
j_call: TRBJ1-1
cdr3_nt: TGTGCCAGCAGCGTCGACAGGGAAAACACTGAAGCTTTCTTT
cdr3_aa: CASSVDRENTEAFF

v_call: TRBV29-1
d_call: TRBD1
cdr3_length: 12
clone_size: NA
j_call: TRBJ1-2
cdr3_nt: TGCAGCGTACGGGACAGGGGCTATGGCTACACCTTC
cdr3_aa: CSVRDRGYGYTF

v_call: TRBV9
d_call: NA
cdr3_length: 12
clone_size: NA
j_call: TRBJ2-2
cdr3_nt: TGTGCCAGCAGCGGTACTAGCGGGGAGCTGTTTTTT
cdr3_aa: CASSGTSGELFF

v_call: TRBV29-1
d_call: NA
cdr3_length: 13
clone_size: NA
j_call: TRBJ1-2
cdr3_nt: TGCAGCGTTGTACAAGGCCCTAACTATGGCTACACCTTC
cdr3_aa: CSVVQGPNYGYTF

v_call: TRBV27
d_call: NA
cdr3_length: 14
clone_size: NA
j_call: TRBJ2-1
cdr3_nt: TGTGCCAGCAGTCCCATGGACGCATACAATGAGCAGTTCTTC
cdr3_aa: CASSPMDAYNEQFF

v_call: TRBV9
d_call: NA
cdr3_length: 15
clone_size: NA
j_call: TRBJ2-7
cdr3_nt: TGTGCCAGCAGCACGAACCGGGACGGCTTGTACGAGCAGTACTTC
cdr3_aa: CASSTNRDGLYEQYF

v_call: TRBV27
d_call: NA
cdr3_length: 14
clone_size: NA
j_call: TRBJ1-1
cdr3_nt: TGTGCCAGCAGTTTATTTCGGGGCGGGACTGAAGCTTTCTTT
cdr3_aa: CASSLFRGGTEAFF

v_call: TRBV10-3
d_call: TRBD1
cdr3_length: 12
clone_size: NA
j_call: TRBJ1-1
cdr3_nt: TGTGCCATCAGTGATTGGGACAGTGAAGCTTTCTTT
cdr3_aa: CAISDWDSEAFF

v_call: TRBV15
d_call: NA
cdr3_length: 15
clone_size: NA
j_call: TRBJ1-5
cdr3_nt: TGTGCCACCAGCAGAGATTTTGTGGGCCTGGGGCCCCAGCATTTT
cdr3_aa: CATSRDFVGLGPQHF

v_call: TRBV27
d_call: TRBD2
cdr3_length: 15
clone_size: once
j_call: TRBJ2-3
cdr3_nt: TGTGCCAGCAGTCTAACTAGCGCTGGTGCAGATACGCAGTATTTT
cdr3_aa: CASSLTSAGADTQYF

v_call: TRBV7-9
d_call: TRBD2
cdr3_length: 15
clone_size: few
j_call: TRBJ2-1
cdr3_nt: TGTGCCAGCAGCTTGACTAGCGGGGTATACAATGAGCAGTTCTTC
cdr3_aa: CASSLTSGVYNEQFF

v_call: TRBV4-1
d_call: NA
cdr3_length: 14
clone_size: NA
j_call: TRBJ2-7
cdr3_nt: TGCGCCAGCAGCCCTACGACAGGTGGTTACGAGCAGTACTTC
cdr3_aa: CASSPTTGGYEQYF

v_call: TRBV9
d_call: NA
cdr3_length: 15
clone_size: NA
j_call: TRBJ1-4
cdr3_nt: TGTGCCAGCAGCGTAGAAGTCCTACCCAGTGAAAAACTGTTTTTT
cdr3_aa: CASSVEVLPSEKLFF

v_call: TRBV12-5
d_call: TRBD2
cdr3_length: 13
clone_size: NA
j_call: TRBJ2-1
cdr3_nt: TGTGCTAGTGGGGGGACTAGCTACAATGAGCAGTTCTTC
cdr3_aa: CASGGTSYNEQFF

v_call: TRBV19
d_call: NA
cdr3_length: 16
clone_size: NA
j_call: TRBJ2-7
cdr3_nt: TGTGCCAGTAGTATAGGGAGGACGTACGAGGCCTACGAGCAGTACTTC
cdr3_aa: CASSIGRTYEAYEQYF

v_call: TRBV6-5
d_call: TRBD2
cdr3_length: 16
clone_size: once
j_call: TRBJ2-7
cdr3_nt: TGTGCCAGCAGCTACGGGGCGGGAGGGAACTTCTACGAGCAGTACTTC
cdr3_aa: CASSYGAGGNFYEQYF

v_call: TRBV29-1
d_call: NA
cdr3_length: 15
clone_size: NA
j_call: TRBJ1-3
cdr3_nt: TGCAGCGTTGAAGATAGTTGGGGGGCTGGAAACACCATATATTTT
cdr3_aa: CSVEDSWGAGNTIYF